The rows below give T cell receptor beta chains drawn from one sample of a study of control samples from healthy donors and cancer patients. Clones were read by immunoSEQ multiplex PCR, and TCRdb kept only the in-frame ones, dropping some. The table shows around 200,000 clones, with over 80% occurring only once. Sequenced input: blood. The receptors stem from a man between 18 and 35 years old in good health. Both conserved end residues are part of each CDR3. The D gene is left open where the match is weak. Some rows mark clone size as missing; the rest say once, few, many or name a class of expanded clone.

j_call | d_call | clone_size | v_call | cdr3_nt | cdr3_aa
TRBJ2-3 | . | . | TRBV7-8 | TGTGCCAGCAGCCGAACAGATACGCAGTATTTT | CASSRTDTQYF
TRBJ2-1 | . | . | TRBV10-1 | TGCGCCAGCAACCTCTTAAGGGGGGGCGATGAGCAGTTCTTC | CASNLLRGGDEQFF
TRBJ2-5 | . | . | TRBV9 | TGTGCCAGCAGCGTAGGAGGGGAATGGGAGACCCAGTACTTC | CASSVGGEWETQYF
TRBJ2-7 | TRBD2 | . | TRBV3-1/TRBV3-2 | TGTGCCAGCAGCCCCCTAGCGGGGACTTCCTACGAGCAGTACTTC | CASSPLAGTSYEQYF
TRBJ2-2 | . | . | TRBV6-5 | TGTGCCAGCAGTCCCCGACCTTACGGGGAGCTGTTTTTT | CASSPRPYGELFF
TRBJ2-1 | . | . | TRBV23-1 | TGCGCCAGCAGTCCCGGACTATCGACGAGGAATGAGCAGTTCTTC | CASSPGLSTRNEQFF
TRBJ2-3 | . | . | TRBV12-3/TRBV12-4 | TGTGCCAGCAGTTTAGGAGATACGCAGTATTTT | CASSLGDTQYF
TRBJ2-5 | . | . | TRBV2 | TGTGCCAGCAGGGGACGGATTCAAGAGACCCAGTACTTC | CASRGRIQETQYF
TRBJ2-5 | . | . | TRBV10-3 | TGTGCCATCAGTGAGGGGGAGACCCAGTACTTC | CAISEGETQYF
TRBJ1-2 | . | . | TRBV25-1 | TGTGCCAGCAGTGAATGGAGGGCTGGTGGCTACACCTTC | CASSEWRAGGYTF
TRBJ1-2 | . | . | TRBV18 | TGTGCCAGCTCAGCGGCATTGACAGGAAACTATGGCTACACCTTC | CASSAALTGNYGYTF
TRBJ1-5 | TRBD1 | . | TRBV2 | TGTGCCAGCAGTAGAGAAATTGGACAGGGGGCTTATAGCAATCAGCCCCAGCATTTT | CASSREIGQGAYSNQPQHF
TRBJ2-3 | . | . | TRBV18 | TGTGCCAGCTCACCACCGTCTAGCACAGATACGCAGTATTTT | CASSPPSSTDTQYF
TRBJ2-3 | . | . | TRBV7-3 | TGTGCCAGCAGCTTGTCGGGACAAAACACAGATACGCAGTATTTT | CASSLSGQNTDTQYF
TRBJ1-1 | . | . | TRBV5-6 | TGTGCCAGCAGCCTAGGGACATTAACTGAAGCTTTCTTT | CASSLGTLTEAFF
TRBJ1-1 | . | . | TRBV21-1 | TGTGCCAGCAGTCATAAAAGGAATTTTTTCCGTGGGGCTTTCTTT | CASSHKRNFFRGAFF
TRBJ2-5 | . | . | TRBV18 | TGTGCCAGCTCGCTCCTCCAAGAGACCCAGTACTTC | CASSLLQETQYF
TRBJ2-7 | . | . | TRBV6-5 | TGTGCCAGCAGTCTAGAGAGCTCCTACGAGCAGTACTTC | CASSLESSYEQYF
TRBJ1-3 | . | . | TRBV6-5 | TGTGCCACCCGCCCCCCAGGTTCGCGGCACACCATATATTTT | CATRPPGSRHTIYF
TRBJ2-1 | TRBD2 | . | TRBV3-1/TRBV3-2 | TGTGCCAGCAACCATTTTAGCGGGGGGCCCTACAATGAGCAGTTCTTC | CASNHFSGGPYNEQFF
TRBJ2-6 | TRBD1 | . | TRBV9 | TGTGCCAGCAGTTCGCTCCGGGACAGCCTCAACGTCCTGACTTTC | CASSSLRDSLNVLTF
TRBJ2-1 | TRBD2 | once | TRBV6-6 | TGTGCCAGCAGTTTTCGGAGCGGGGGGGTAAACAATGAGCAGTTCTTC | CASSFRSGGVNNEQFF
TRBJ2-3 | TRBD2 | . | TRBV28 | TGTGCCACCACTAGCGGAACTAGCACAGATACGCAGTATTTT | CATTSGTSTDTQYF
TRBJ2-5 | . | . | TRBV6-6 | TGTGCCAGCAGTTATCCTGTAGGGCAGCTCCAAGAGACCCAGTACTTC | CASSYPVGQLQETQYF
TRBJ1-2 | . | . | TRBV12-5 | TGTGCTAGTGGTTTGGATGTAGATGGCTACACCTTC | CASGLDVDGYTF
TRBJ1-1 | . | once | TRBV4-1 | TGCGCCAGCAGCCATTCAGACGGGAGGGTAAACACTGAAGCTTTCTTT | CASSHSDGRVNTEAFF
TRBJ1-5 | . | . | TRBV2 | TGTGCCAGTTCAGGGGAAAGCAATCAGCCCCAGCATTTT | CASSGESNQPQHF
TRBJ2-1 | TRBD1 | . | TRBV5-1 | TGCGCCAGCAGCTTTGGCGGGACAGGAAGCTACAATGAGCAGTTCTTC | CASSFGGTGSYNEQFF
TRBJ2-7 | . | . | TRBV5-4 | TGTGCCAGCAGCTTGACGGGTGGTAACGAGCAGTACTTC | CASSLTGGNEQYF
TRBJ2-1 | . | . | TRBV9 | TGTGCCAGCAGCTTCAGGAGCTCCTACAATGAGCAGTTCTTC | CASSFRSSYNEQFF
TRBJ2-6 | . | . | TRBV2 | TGTGCCAGCAGGAGCGGATCTGGGGCCAACGTCCTGACTTTC | CASRSGSGANVLTF
TRBJ2-2 | . | . | TRBV5-4 | TGTGCCAGCAGCTTTAGCGAGGCCGGGGAGCTGTTTTTT | CASSFSEAGELFF
TRBJ2-3 | TRBD2 | . | TRBV24-1 | TGTGCCACCCTCCCGGGGGGACTCCGCACAGATACGCAGTATTTT | CATLPGGLRTDTQYF
TRBJ1-1 | . | . | TRBV10-3 | TGTGCCATCAGTGGGGGGACTGAAGCTTTCTTT | CAISGGTEAFF
TRBJ2-3 | . | . | TRBV3-1/TRBV3-2 | TGTGCCAGCAAGAGGGGGGACAGAGCCACAGATACGCAGTATTTT | CASKRGDRATDTQYF
TRBJ2-1 | TRBD1 | . | TRBV5-1 | TGCGCCAGCAGGGTTGGTTCAGGGGGCAATGAGCAGTTCTTC | CASRVGSGGNEQFF
TRBJ1-4 | . | . | TRBV4-1 | TGCGCCAGCAGTCCACCAGGGATGGAAACTAATGAAAAACTGTTTTTT | CASSPPGMETNEKLFF
TRBJ2-5 | . | once | TRBV19 | TGTGCCAGTACCAAAGGACGGAGTCTACAAGAGACCCAGTACTTC | CASTKGRSLQETQYF
TRBJ1-1 | . | few | TRBV12-3/TRBV12-4 | TGTGCCAGCAGCACCACCCAGAGTACTGAAGCTTTCTTT | CASSTTQSTEAFF
TRBJ2-1 | . | . | TRBV6-1 | TGTGCCAGCAGTGAAGGTAGGATCGGCTATGAGCAGTTCTTC | CASSEGRIGYEQFF
TRBJ1-2 | TRBD1 | . | TRBV25-1 | TGTGCCAGCAGTCCCTTTGGACAGGGGGACGGCTACACCTTC | CASSPFGQGDGYTF
TRBJ2-5 | . | . | TRBV10-3 | TGTGCCATCAGTGAGTCGGGGGAGACCCAGTACTTC | CAISESGETQYF
TRBJ2-7 | TRBD1 | . | TRBV5-5 | TGTGCCAGCAGCCTCGGGACAGGGAAACTTGACGAGCAGTACTTC | CASSLGTGKLDEQYF
TRBJ1-1 | . | . | TRBV24-1 | TGTGCCACCAGTGACATAAGGGGGACTGAAGCTTTCTTT | CATSDIRGTEAFF
TRBJ1-6 | . | . | TRBV2 | TGTGCCAGCAGTCTGAGGGTGGATAATTCACCCCTCCACTTT | CASSLRVDNSPLHF
TRBJ1-2 | TRBD1 | . | TRBV5-6 | TGTGCCAGCAGATTCCGACAGGGCGTCTATGGCTACACCTTC | CASRFRQGVYGYTF
TRBJ2-4 | . | . | TRBV2 | TGTGCCAGCAGTGGAGTGGGGACACCCGGAGCCATTCAGTACTTC | CASSGVGTPGAIQYF
TRBJ1-1 | . | . | TRBV15 | TGTGCCACCAGCAGAGATCCCGGGGTCACTGAAGCTTTCTTT | CATSRDPGVTEAFF
TRBJ1-2 | TRBD1 | . | TRBV27 | TGTGCCGGGGGACAGGGCCTCTGGGGCTACACCTTC | CAGGQGLWGYTF
TRBJ2-3 | . | . | TRBV9 | TGTGCCAGCAGCGTTATCAGGGGGGAGACAGATACGCAGTATTTT | CASSVIRGETDTQYF
TRBJ2-1 | TRBD1 | . | TRBV24-1 | TGTGCCACCAGTGATTCCCCAGGGGGCAGGTACAATGAGCAGTTCTTC | CATSDSPGGRYNEQFF